One sample yielded the 25 T cell receptor beta chains listed below, sequenced in a study of post-analysis software for immune sequencing data. Notes on the study in general: Included in a set of five TRBV segments more frequent in patients than controls were TRBV5-6, TRBV5-1 and TRBV20-1.

Presence of unique molecular identifiers characterized the TCR beta cDNA libraries. Via MiXCR, TCRdb re-called the PCR reads, giving one row per CDR3 protein. The table lists approximately 260,000 distinct CDR3 sequences, 35% to 40% of them singletons. No antigens are known for them. Sample: blood. The receptors derive from a girl aged 5 to 17 with multiple sclerosis.

The rearrangement uses TRBV29-1 and TRBJ2-3; weak D call: TRBD1 (5 bases). CDR1 SQVTM and CDR2 ANQGSEA come from the germline V gene. This CDR3 has 14 residues. Trimming cost V 1 base and J 5 bases, with 13 bases left between them. CDR3: CSVEGGVVGDTQYF. The CDR3 nucleotides are TGCAGCGTTGAAGGGGGCGTCGTCGGAGATACGCAGTATTTT.

This chain joins TRBV20-1 and TRBJ2-1; 8 positions agree with TRBD2. This CDR3 region has 15 residues. CDR1 and CDR2 (germline): DFQATT, SNEGSKA (reference sequence). The ends lost 0 bases at V and 5 bases at J; junction bases unmatched: 6. In DNA form, the CDR3 reads TGCAGTGCTAGAGATATAACGGGAGGGCACAATGAGCAGTTCTTC. Its translation is CSARDITGGHNEQFF.

Notes on this clonotype: Possible read error: a much larger clone is one base away. This chain links TRBV4-2 with TRBJ2-6; maybe TRBD1 (5 bases). Germline CDR1 is LGHNA and CDR2 is YNFKEQ. This CDR3 is built from 17 residues. The CDR3 sequence: CASSQERQTSGANVRTF. CDR3 coding DNA: TGTGCCAGCAGCCAAGAACGACAGACCTCTGGGGCCAACGTCCGGACTTTC.

The chain recombines TRBV5-6 with TRBJ1-6; the D gene is possibly TRBD1 (6 bases). Between the trimmed V and J ends, which lost 1 base and 13 bases, there was a span of 18 bases. The CDR3 runs 15 residues. Germline V gives CDR1 SGHDT, CDR2 YYEEEE. As DNA, the CDR3 is TGTGCCAGCAGCTTGTGGACAGTCTCCCGAAGGCCCCTCCACTTT. The encoded protein is CASSLWTVSRRPLHF.

This clonotype was seen repeatedly, ten times or more. V and J are TRBV4-1 and TRBJ1-1, with D uncertain. CDR1 is MGHRA and CDR2 is YSYEKL in the germline V gene. V was shortened by 3 bases and J by 8 bases, with 16 bases between the two germline ends. The CDR3 length is 14 residues. The DNA of the CDR3 is TGCGCCAGCAGCCACCACAGCGGGATCCGGGAAGCTTTCTTT. Encoded protein: CASSHHSGIREAFF.

There are many counts of this clonotype. The chain links TRBV27 to TRBJ1-4; D remains ambiguous. Between the trimmed V and J ends, which lost 5 bases and 8 bases, there was a span of 15 bases. Per germline, CDR1 MNHEY and CDR2 SMNVEV (reference sequence). The CDR3 has 14 residues. The CDR3 loop reads CASSLTGVGEKLFF. The CDR3 DNA sequence: TGTGCCAGCAGTCTTACCGGGGTTGGAGAAAAACTGTTTTTT.

In its sample, this clonotype was seen many times. The genes are TRBV12-3 or TRBV12-4 and TRBJ2-3; TRBD1 might be the D (6 bases). The CDR3 totals 16 residues. V was clipped by 6 bases and J by 4 bases, with 20 bases between them. The CDR3 here is CASSQKGVPGADTQYF. The CDR3 coding sequence is TGTGCCAGCAGCCAAAAGGGGGTCCCTGGCGCAGATACGCAGTATTTT.

The table lists this clonotype with a few counts. This sequence joins TRBV28 and TRBJ2-3; D might be TRBD2 (6 bases). The germline gives CDR1 MDHEN, CDR2 SYDVKM. Trimming cost V 8 bases and J 1 base, with 19 bases left between them. CDR3 length: 16 residues. CDR3 sequence (DNA): TGTGCCAGCCGGGGTGTGTACGGCGGGGGCACAGATACGCAGTATTTT. Protein sequence: CASRGVYGGGTDTQYF.

A few counts support this clonotype. The conserved closing phenylalanine or tryptophan is absent in this CDR3, likely reflecting a read error. The genes are TRBV6-4 and TRBJ1-2, with D possibly being TRBD1 (5 bases). Germline V CDR1 and CDR2: MRHNA, SNTAGT. This CDR3 has 14 residues. V dropped 5 bases and J dropped 0 bases, with 10 bases sitting between them. CDR3 region: CASSSGRANYGYTL. DNA for the CDR3: TGTGCCAGCAGTTCGGGACGGGCTAACTATGGCTACACCTTA.

This clonotype showed up many times. V and J are TRBV20-1 and TRBJ1-4; D unresolved. Per germline, CDR1 DFQATT and CDR2 SNEGSKA (reference sequence). Trimming took off 0 bases at V and 7 bases at J, with 15 bases between the two ends. The length of the CDR3 is 15 residues. The CDR3 DNA is TGCAGTGCTAGAGATCGAGAGGGCAGAGCTGAAAAACTGTTTTTT. The encoded protein is CSARDREGRAEKLFF.

With respect to this clonotype: Relative to the germline gene, one junction end is altered; a read error may explain this. V gene TRBV9 combines with J gene TRBJ2-6; D might be TRBD2 (6 bases). Germline V lookup: CDR1 SGDLS, CDR2 YYNGEE. This CDR3 is built from 16 residues. CDR3 amino acids: CASSVSGASGANVRTF. The DNA of the CDR3 is TGTGCCAGCAGTGTCTCGGGAGCCTCTGGGGCCAACGTCCGGACTTTC.

This clonotype was seen more than once but under ten times. The rearrangement links TRBV7-9 to TRBJ1-4; 7 nucleotides match TRBD1. The CDR3 totals 16 residues. CDR1 is SEHNR and CDR2 is FQNEAQ in the germline V gene (reference sequence). With 3 bases clipped from V and 3 bases from J, the junction kept 7 bases outside the gene matches. The CDR3 DNA follows: TGTGCCAGCAGCTTTGTTGAGGGGGCCTCTAATGAAAAACTGTTTTTT. Its translation is CASSFVEGASNEKLFF.

The chain has TRBV18 and TRBJ2-1; TRBD2 matches at 7 bases. Judging by the DNA end, TRBJ2-7 fits better; the J call may be wrong. The CDR3 length is 16 residues. Germline CDR1 KGHSH, CDR2 LQKENI. The CDR3 coding sequence is TGTGCCAGCTCACCGATGGGAGGGAGCTCCTACAATGAGCAGTACTTC. This translates into CASSPMGGSSYNEQYF.

The V gene is TRBV21-1, the J gene TRBJ2-1. TRBV21-1 is a pseudogene locus. CDR3 length: 13 amino acids. This chain's CDR3 is CASSTVGYNEQFF. The CDR3 DNA is TGTGCCAGCAGCACAGTCGGCTACAATGAGCAGTTCTTC.

The chain links TRBV3-1 to TRBJ2-2; TRBD1 or TRBD2 may be the D gene (5 bases each). Trimming took off 1 base at V and 1 base at J, with 13 bases between the two ends. The CDR3 consists of 17 residues. The V gene's germline CDR1 is LGHDT and CDR2 YNNKEL (reference sequence). The CDR3 protein is CASSQVVGAKNTGELFF. CDR3 sequence (DNA): TGTGCCAGCAGCCAAGTAGTCGGGGCTAAGAACACCGGGGAGCTGTTTTTT.

The rearrangement uses TRBV29-1 and TRBJ1-1; D unclear. The CDR3 length is 12 residues. Trimming stripped 4 bases from V and 10 bases from J, with 16 bases between. Per the germline V gene, CDR1 is SQVTM and CDR2 is ANQGSEA. The CDR3 coding sequence is TGCAGCGTTGCAAACCACGCGGGGAGAGCTTTCTTT. Encoded protein: CSVANHAGRAFF.

The V and J genes are TRBV3-1 and TRBJ1-5; TRBD1 aligns across 7 bases. This CDR3 comprises 14 residues. V lost 3 bases to trimming and J lost 7 bases; unmatched junction nucleotides: 6. The germline V gene has CDR1 LGHDT and CDR2 YNNKEL (reference sequence). The CDR3 DNA sequence: TGTGCCAGCAGCCAGACAGGACAGGCGCAGCCCCAGCATTTT. Translating gives CASSQTGQAQPQHF.

Comment on this clonotype: This may be a read error, as it is one base from a much larger clone. The V gene is TRBV6-4, the J gene TRBJ2-3; 7 bases line up with TRBD1. This CDR3 region has 13 residues. Germline CDR1 is MRHNA and CDR2 is SNTAGT. CDR3 in DNA: TGTACCAGCAGTGACAGGGGCACAGATACGCAGTATTTT. Translated: CTSSDRGTDTQYF.

The chain couples TRBV29-1 to TRBJ2-1; maybe TRBD2 (6 bases). The CDR3 consists of 10 residues. Germline CDR1 and CDR2: SQVTM and ANQGSEA. V lost 2 bases and J 13 bases, leaving 9 bases between the germline ends. The chain's CDR3 is CSVERGTQFF. The CDR3 DNA is TGCAGCGTTGAACGGGGGACCCAGTTCTTC.

V usage is TRBV5-1 and J usage is TRBJ2-1; the match to TRBD2 covers 7 bases. The V segment lost 2 bases and the J segment 6 bases; nucleotides outside the gene matches: 5. This CDR3 has 14 residues. Germline V CDR1 and CDR2: SGHRS, YFSETQ. The CDR3 region has the DNA TGCGCCAGCAGCTTTTCGGGACTACCCAATGAGCAGTTCTTC. Translation: CASSFSGLPNEQFF.

This chain links TRBV12-3 or TRBV12-4 with TRBJ2-2; D not resolved. V was pared by 3 bases and J by 1 base, with 6 bases between. The length of the CDR3 is 14 residues. CDR3 nucleotide sequence: TGTGCCAGCAGTTTGGTGGTGAACACCGGGGAGCTGTTTTTT. Amino acids: CASSLVVNTGELFF.

The genes are TRBV6-5 and TRBJ2-5; possibly TRBD2 for D (6 bases). The CDR3 totals 15 residues. Germline V gene lookup returns CDR1 MNHEY and CDR2 SVGAGI. Trimming shortened V by 5 bases and J by 4 bases, and 17 bases separated the two germline ends. The CDR3 loop is CASSAGSVSGETQYF. In DNA, the CDR3 is TGTGCCAGCAGTGCGGGATCGGTGTCGGGAGAGACCCAGTACTTC.

This clonotype was observed a few times. V is TRBV4-1 and J is TRBJ2-5; no definite D call. Germline V gene lookup returns CDR1 MGHRA and CDR2 YSYEKL. Trimming pared 1 base from V and 11 bases from J, leaving 14 bases between. CDR3 length: 13 residues. DNA for the CDR3: TGCGCCAGCAGCCAAGGGTATTACAATGAGCAGTACTTC. It encodes CASSQGYYNEQYF.

This clonotype showed up many times. CDR3 region: CASSLAGSGEQYF. The CDR3 DNA reads TGTGCCAGCAGCTTAGCAGGGTCGGGTGAGCAGTACTTC. The gene calls are TRBV7-9 and TRBJ2-7; D ambiguous. Germline V lookup: CDR1 SEHNR, CDR2 FQNEAQ (reference sequence). The CDR3 extends over 13 amino acids. V lost 0 bases to trimming and J lost 7 bases, with 10 bases between them.

This clonotype was seen many times. The chain links TRBV5-1 to TRBJ1-5, with TRBD1 matching over 8 bases. Losses at the gene ends were 4 bases for V and 1 base for J; bases not matched to a gene: 1. Per the germline V gene, CDR1 is SGHRS and CDR2 is YFSETQ. The CDR3 is 14 amino acids. Here the CDR3 reads CASSTGGSNQPQHF. CDR3 nucleotides: TGCGCCAGCAGCACAGGGGGGAGCAATCAGCCCCAGCATTTT.